A single sample is the source of the 26 T cell receptor beta chains below, sequenced in a study of shared clonotypes between healthy human individuals. Naive CD8 cells, CD45RO-negative and positively selected for CCR7, excluded terminally differentiated effector memory CD45RA+ cells. Profiled with immunoSEQ multiplex PCR; TCRdb holds only in-frame clones, not every one. Here the sample spans roughly 1,800,000 clones, about 95% being singletons. The sequencing input was naive CD8+ T cells sorted from blood. All receptors derive from a man between 18 and 35 years old in good health.

This chain links TRBV30 with TRBJ1-6; unclear D gene. CDR1 GTSNPN and CDR2 SVGIG come from the germline V gene (reference sequence). With 2 bases removed from V and 6 bases from J, the gap between germline ends came to 14 bases. The length of the CDR3 is 15 residues. The CDR3 here is CAWSFEDPINSPLHF. The DNA for the CDR3 is TGTGCCTGGAGTTTTGAAGACCCGATTAATTCACCCCTCCACTTT.

The rearrangement joins TRBV19 to TRBJ2-7; no reliable D call. The V gene lost 6 bases and the J gene lost 7 bases, with 16 bases spanning the gap. Germline CDR1 is LNHDA and CDR2 is SQIVND (reference sequence). The CDR3 runs 13 residues. The CDR3 is CASSLTPFGEQYF. Here the CDR3 DNA reads TGTGCCAGTAGCCTAACACCCTTCGGGGAGCAGTACTTC.

This chain uses TRBV7-9 with TRBJ1-2; TRBD1 agrees at 9 bases. Germline V lookup: CDR1 SEHNR, CDR2 FQNEAQ (reference sequence). V lost 6 bases and J lost 4; bases outside the gene matches: 3. This CDR3 has 13 residues. CDR3 residues: CASSGTGIYGYTF. In nucleotides, the CDR3 is TGTGCCAGCAGTGGGACAGGGATCTATGGCTACACCTTC. The full variable domain, rest sourced from reference TRBV7-9 and TRBJ1-2, is DTGVSQNPRHKITKRGQNVTFRCDPISEHNRLYWYRQTLGQGPEFLTYFQNEAQLEKSRLLSDRFSAERPKGSFSTLEIQRTEQGDSAMYLCASSGTGIYGYTFGSGTRLTVV.

This chain uses TRBV10-1 with TRBJ2-2, with 7 nucleotides matching TRBD2. This CDR3 spans 17 amino acids. CDR1 and CDR2 from the germline V gene are WNHNN and SYGVQD (reference sequence). Trimming removed 0 bases from V and 2 bases from J; junction bases left unmatched: 6. CDR3 sequence reads: CASSESREGPNTGELFF. In DNA form, the CDR3 reads TGCGCCAGCAGTGAGTCTAGGGAGGGTCCAAACACCGGGGAGCTGTTTTTT.

CDR3 DNA sequence: TGTGCCAGCAGCGTAAGCGAAGGCGGCGCGGGAAGTCCCTACGAGCAGTACTTC. Its protein product is CASSVSEGGAGSPYEQYF. The chain uses TRBV9 and TRBJ2-7; TRBD2 might be the D (6 bases). The germline V gene encodes CDR1 SGDLS and CDR2 YYNGEE. V was pared by 1 base and J by 2 bases, with 22 bases between. This CDR3 is 18 amino acids long.

The V and J genes are TRBV7-6 and TRBJ2-1; D is possibly TRBD2 (5 bases). CDR1 is SGHVS, CDR2 FNYEAQ, per germline. There are 13 residues in the CDR3. V lost 1 base and J lost 6, with 7 bases in between. The CDR3 DNA sequence: TGTGCCAGCAGCTTAGGAGGGTTCAATGAGCAGTTCTTC. Translated, it gives CASSLGGFNEQFF.

The chain recombines TRBV29-1 with TRBJ2-3; no firm D call. The V gene's germline CDR1 is SQVTM and CDR2 ANQGSEA. The CDR3 is 15 amino acids. V was shortened by 0 bases and J by 1 base, with 11 bases between the two germline ends. CDR3 in amino acids: CSVEDAYQGTDTQYF. CDR3 in DNA: TGCAGCGTTGAAGATGCATACCAAGGCACAGATACGCAGTATTTT.

V usage is TRBV25-1 and J usage is TRBJ1-1; D is unclear. V was clipped by 5 bases and J by 7 bases, with 8 bases between them. The V gene's germline CDR1 is MGHDK and CDR2 SYGVNS. This CDR3 has 11 amino acids. CDR3 in amino acids: CASSLGYEAFF. The CDR3 region has the DNA TGTGCCAGCAGTCTGGGGTATGAAGCTTTCTTT.

The rearrangement joins TRBV11-2 to TRBJ2-2, with D perhaps assigned TRBD1 or TRBD2 (6 bases each). V was shortened by 2 bases and J by 6 bases, with 16 bases between the two germline ends. The CDR3 runs to 16 residues. Per germline, CDR1 SGHAT and CDR2 FQNNGV. CDR3 protein: CASSLMGGLFSGELFF. CDR3 sequence (DNA): TGTGCCAGCAGCTTAATGGGGGGCCTTTTCTCCGGGGAGCTGTTTTTT.

This rearrangement joins TRBV11-2 to TRBJ1-3; D remains unclear. Germline CDR1 reads SGHAT; CDR2 reads FQNNGV. The V end was cut by 6 bases, the J end by 4 bases, with 13 bases between. The CDR3 covers 14 residues. In DNA, the CDR3 is TGTGCCAGCAGTCTGATGGGGTGGGGAAACACCATATATTTT. Encoded protein: CASSLMGWGNTIYF. Based on the CDR3 plus reference TRBV11-2 and TRBJ1-3, the full variable domain is EAGVAQSPRYKIIEKRQSVAFWCNPISGHATLYWYQQILGQGPKLLIQFQNNGVVDDSQLPKDRFSAERLKGVDSTLKIQPAKLEDSAVYLCASSLMGWGNTIYFGEGSWLTVV.

V usage is TRBV14 and J usage is TRBJ2-7; D not resolved. Trimming removed 4 bases from V and 3 bases from J, with 7 bases in between. CDR3 length equals 12 residues. Germline loops: CDR1 SGHDN, CDR2 FVKESK. CDR3 in amino acids: CASSLDDYEQYF. CDR3 DNA: TGTGCCAGCAGCCTCGATGACTACGAGCAGTACTTC. Drawing the rest from reference TRBV14 and TRBJ2-7, the complete variable domain is EAGVTQFPSHSVIEKGQTVTLRCDPISGHDNLYWYRRVMGKEIKFLLHFVKESKQDESGMPNNRFLAERTGGTYSTLKVQPAELEDSGVYFCASSLDDYEQYFGPGTRLTVT.

The chain couples TRBV4-1 to TRBJ1-3, with a possible D match to TRBD1 (5 bases). CDR1 and CDR2 from the germline V gene are MGHRA and YSYEKL. Trimming left V 3 bases short and J 4 bases short, with 16 bases between. The CDR3 spans 16 residues. CDR3 bases: TGCGCCAGCAGCCAGCGCCTGGGGGAGTTGGGAAACACCATATATTTT. Its translation: CASSQRLGELGNTIYF.

V is TRBV4-3 and J is TRBJ2-3; D gene unclear. V lost 3 bases and J 1 base, leaving 8 bases between the germline ends. The CDR3 runs 14 residues. Germline V lookup: CDR1 LGHNA, CDR2 YSLEER. As DNA, the CDR3 is TGCGCCAGCAGCCACCTCCTCGGCACAGATACGCAGTATTTT. Its translation: CASSHLLGTDTQYF.

Concerning this clone itself: Different DNA sequences within this sample yield the same CDR3. The CDR3 spells CASSLEGQFYEQYF. CDR3 sequence (DNA): TGCGCCAGCAGCTTGGAGGGACAATTCTACGAGCAGTACTTC. V gene TRBV5-1 combines with J gene TRBJ2-7, with D maybe TRBD1 (6 bases). V gave up 0 bases and J gave up 3 bases, with 10 bases separating them. CDR1 and CDR2 (germline): SGHRS, YFSETQ. CDR3 length: 14 residues.

CDR3 in amino acids: CASSTTIPQGETSTDTQYF. Written as DNA, the CDR3 is TGTGCCAGCAGCACCACGATACCGCAGGGGGAGACTAGCACAGATACGCAGTATTTT. V gene TRBV11-2 combines with J gene TRBJ2-3; 7 positions match TRBD1. Per germline, CDR1 SGHAT and CDR2 FQNNGV. The CDR3 runs 19 residues. V was clipped by 5 bases and J by 0 bases; unmatched bases: 17.

Regarding this clone: This same CDR3 is encoded by further DNA sequences in the sample. For the CDR3, the DNA is TGTGCCAGCAGCTTAGAGGGACTTAACACCGGGGAGCTGTTTTTT. This translates into CASSLEGLNTGELFF. The rearrangement joins TRBV7-9 to TRBJ2-2; D possibly corresponds to TRBD2 (6 bases). CDR3 length equals 15 residues. Trimming took 1 base from V and 2 from J, leaving 8 bases between them. Germline CDR1 is SEHNR and CDR2 is FQNEAQ (reference sequence).

This chain links TRBV4-3 with TRBJ2-1; maybe TRBD1 (5 bases). The CDR3 totals 13 residues. CDR1 is LGHNA, CDR2 YSLEER, per germline. Trimming left V 0 bases short and J 9 bases short, with 9 bases between. The CDR3 spells CASSQESRVEQFF. The CDR3 DNA reads as TGCGCCAGCAGCCAAGAGAGCAGGGTTGAGCAGTTCTTC.

The chain uses TRBV4-1 and TRBJ2-7; possibly TRBD1 for D (5 bases). The CDR3 covers 14 residues. Germline assignment: CDR1 MGHRA and CDR2 YSYEKL. V gave up 0 bases and J gave up 5 bases, with 11 bases separating them. The CDR3 DNA sequence: TGCGCCAGCAGCCAAGATATAGGGGTGGACGAGCAGTACTTC. Protein: CASSQDIGVDEQYF.

This chain joins TRBV2 and TRBJ2-7; D not resolved. Germline CDR1 and CDR2: SNHLY and FYNNEI. With 3 bases removed from V and 4 bases from J, the gap between germline ends came to 13 bases. The CDR3 loop spans 14 amino acids. The CDR3 DNA is TGTGCCAGCAGTGATGGGTCGGTCTCGTACGAGCAGTACTTC. It translates to CASSDGSVSYEQYF. Full variable domain (remainder filled in from reference TRBV2 and TRBJ2-7): EPEVTQTPSHQVTQMGQEVILRCVPISNHLYFYWYRQILGQKVEFLVSFYNNEISEKSEIFDDQFSVERPDGSNFTLKIRSTKLEDSAMYFCASSDGSVSYEQYFGPGTRLTVT.

This chain links TRBV14 with TRBJ1-4; unclear D gene. The CDR3 extends over 14 amino acids. V lost 3 bases, J lost 5 bases, and 10 bases lay in between. The germline CDR1 and CDR2 sequences are SGHDN and FVKESK. The CDR3 nucleotides are TGTGCCAGCAGCCACGAGGGTTCGAATGAAAAACTGTTTTTT. Protein product: CASSHEGSNEKLFF.

V usage is TRBV6-1 and J usage is TRBJ2-5, with no clear D. Trimming cost V 7 bases and J 5 bases, with 11 bases left between them. This CDR3 has 12 amino acids. Germline CDR1 MNHNS, CDR2 SASEGT. Here the CDR3 reads CASMQFGETQYF. CDR3 nucleotides: TGTGCCAGCATGCAATTTGGGGAGACCCAGTACTTC.

A single count supports this clone. The chain couples TRBV6-1 to TRBJ2-7, with D possibly being TRBD1 (5 bases). Between the trimmed V and J ends, which lost 5 bases and 2 bases, there was a span of 13 bases. Per the germline V gene, CDR1 is MNHNS and CDR2 is SASEGT. The CDR3 loop spans 14 amino acids. In nucleotides, the CDR3 is TGTGCCAGCAGTCTCGGATCAGGGCCCTACGAGCAGTACTTC. Translation: CASSLGSGPYEQYF.

V usage is TRBV29-1 and J usage is TRBJ2-7; 7 positions agree with TRBD1. Germline CDR1 and CDR2: SQVTM and ANQGSEA. This CDR3 contains 14 residues. J gave up 5 bases and V 7 bases, and 14 bases lay outside the gene matches. The CDR3 spells CSAQHTGTADEQYF. In nucleotides, the CDR3 is TGCAGCGCGCAACACACCGGGACAGCAGACGAGCAGTACTTC.

This rearrangement joins TRBV7-9 to TRBJ1-2; D not resolved. The germline V and J ends were trimmed by 6 bases and 3 bases, with 14 bases remaining between them. Germline V gives CDR1 SEHNR, CDR2 FQNEAQ (reference sequence). The CDR3 has 14 amino acids. The CDR3 nucleotides read TGTGCCAGCAGTTCTCTTGTGGCCTACTATGGCTACACCTTC. It translates to CASSSLVAYYGYTF.

This chain joins TRBV9 and TRBJ2-7; no clear D. Trimming removed 0 bases from V and 3 bases from J, with 7 bases in between. Germline CDR1 is SGDLS and CDR2 is YYNGEE. The CDR3 loop spans 13 amino acids. Here the CDR3 DNA reads TGTGCCAGCAGCGTAGCTACCAACTACGAGCAGTACTTC. Translated: CASSVATNYEQYF.

CDR3 sequence (DNA): TGTGCTAGTGGTCCCACTTTGTATGCAGATACGCAGTATTTT. It yields the protein CASGPTLYADTQYF. The genes are TRBV12-5 and TRBJ2-3, with no clear D. Trimming left V 5 bases short and J 4 bases short, with 13 bases between. The length of the CDR3 is 14 residues. Germline CDR1 is LGHNT and CDR2 is FRNRAP.